A single count supports the clone carrying this T cell receptor beta chain. The assay was immunoSEQ multiplex PCR, and TCRdb's table has in-frame clones only and misses some. The profile shows nearly 55,000 clones, around 85% of them singletons. Every patient was affected by relapse after autologous stem cell transplantation, while exposure to brentuximab vedotin was not uniform. This sample is part of a study of PD-1 blockade in classical Hodgkin lymphoma. This TCR derives from a human donor with classical Hodgkin lymphoma. Source: peripheral blood mononuclear cells (PBMCs), taken at baseline.

CDR3 loop: CASSEAVDRISEAFF. CDR3 sequence (DNA): TGTGCCAGCAGTGAAGCAGTGGACAGGATCTCTGAAGCTTTCTTT. The rearrangement links TRBV6-1 to TRBJ1-1; 7 nucleotides line up with TRBD1. The J segment lost 6 bases and the V segment lost 0 bases, leaving 7 bases of the junction unmatched. The CDR3 is 15 amino acids. Germline V gene lookup returns CDR1 MNHNS and CDR2 SASEGT.